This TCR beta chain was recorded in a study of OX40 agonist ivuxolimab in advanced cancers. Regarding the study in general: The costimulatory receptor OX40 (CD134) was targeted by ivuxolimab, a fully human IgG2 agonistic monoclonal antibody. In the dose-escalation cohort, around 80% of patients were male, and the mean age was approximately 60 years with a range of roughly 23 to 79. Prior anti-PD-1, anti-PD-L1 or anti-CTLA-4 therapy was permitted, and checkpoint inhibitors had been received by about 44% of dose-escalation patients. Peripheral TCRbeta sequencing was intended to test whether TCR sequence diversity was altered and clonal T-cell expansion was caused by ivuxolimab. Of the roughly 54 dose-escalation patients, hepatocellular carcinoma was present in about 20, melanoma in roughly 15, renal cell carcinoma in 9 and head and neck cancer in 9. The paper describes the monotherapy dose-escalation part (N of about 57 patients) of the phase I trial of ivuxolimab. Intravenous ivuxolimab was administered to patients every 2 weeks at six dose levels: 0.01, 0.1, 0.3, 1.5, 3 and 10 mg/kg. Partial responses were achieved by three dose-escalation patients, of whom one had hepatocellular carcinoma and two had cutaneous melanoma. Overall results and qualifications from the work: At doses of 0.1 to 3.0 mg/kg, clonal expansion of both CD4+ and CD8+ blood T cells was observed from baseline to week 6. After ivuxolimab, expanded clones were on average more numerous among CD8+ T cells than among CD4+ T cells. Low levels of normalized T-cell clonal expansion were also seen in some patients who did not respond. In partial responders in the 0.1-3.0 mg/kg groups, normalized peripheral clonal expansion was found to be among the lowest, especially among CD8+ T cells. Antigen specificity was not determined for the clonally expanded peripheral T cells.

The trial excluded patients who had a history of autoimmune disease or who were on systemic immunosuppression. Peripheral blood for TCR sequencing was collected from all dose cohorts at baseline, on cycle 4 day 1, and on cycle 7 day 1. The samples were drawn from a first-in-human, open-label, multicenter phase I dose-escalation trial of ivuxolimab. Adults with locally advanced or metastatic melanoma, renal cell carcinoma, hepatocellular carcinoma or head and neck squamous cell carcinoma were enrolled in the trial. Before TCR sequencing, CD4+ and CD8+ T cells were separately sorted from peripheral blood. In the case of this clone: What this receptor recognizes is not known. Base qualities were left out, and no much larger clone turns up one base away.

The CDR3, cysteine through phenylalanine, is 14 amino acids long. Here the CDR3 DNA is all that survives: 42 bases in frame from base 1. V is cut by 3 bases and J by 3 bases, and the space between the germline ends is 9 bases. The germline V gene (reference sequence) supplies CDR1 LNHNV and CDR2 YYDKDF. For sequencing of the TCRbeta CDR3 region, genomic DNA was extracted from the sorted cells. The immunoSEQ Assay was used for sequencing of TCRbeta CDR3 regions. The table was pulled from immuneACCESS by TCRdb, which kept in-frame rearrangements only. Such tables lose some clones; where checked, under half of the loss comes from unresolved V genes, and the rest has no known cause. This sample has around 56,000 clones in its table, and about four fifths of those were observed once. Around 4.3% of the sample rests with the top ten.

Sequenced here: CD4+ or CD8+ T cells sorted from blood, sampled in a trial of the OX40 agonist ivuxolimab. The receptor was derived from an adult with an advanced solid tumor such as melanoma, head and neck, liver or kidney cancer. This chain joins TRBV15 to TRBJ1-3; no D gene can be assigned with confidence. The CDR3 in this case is CATSSSYDGNTIYF. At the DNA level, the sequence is TGTGCCACCAGCAGTTCGTACGATGGAAACACCATATATTTT. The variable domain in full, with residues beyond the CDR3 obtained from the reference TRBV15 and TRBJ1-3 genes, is DAMVIQNPRYQVTQFGKPVTLSCSQTLNHNVMYWYQQKSSQAPKLLFHYYDKDFNNEADTPDNFQSRRPNTSFCFLDIRSPGLGDTAMYLCATSSSYDGNTIYFGEGSWLTVV.